This T cell receptor (beta chain) is from a study of control samples from healthy donors and cancer patients. Assay: immunoSEQ multiplex PCR; the TCRdb copy retains only in-frame clones and omits some. Among about 160,000 clones listed, 96% were seen once. Germline V gives CDR1 SEHNR, CDR2 FQNEAQ (reference sequence). Trimming removed 5 bases from V and 2 bases from J; junction bases left unmatched: 2. This CDR3 contains 15 residues. V usage is TRBV7-9 and J usage is TRBJ1-4; 10 bases agree with TRBD1. The sequence was collected from a woman younger than 45 in good health. The source material was blood. In DNA, the CDR3 is TGTGCCAGCAGCGAGGGACAGGGGACTAATGAAAAACTGTTTTTT. It is translated as CASSEGQGTNEKLFF.